The sequence of this TCR beta chain was determined in a study of T cell repertoires in cytomegalovirus infection (dated by TCRdb to the late 2010s). Turning to the overall study: Alongside well-studied HLA-B-restricted epitopes, the peptide stimulations were aimed at recently identified HLA-C-restricted CMV epitopes, whose presentation resists viral immunomodulation. The HLA type of each donor mattered for the analysis, because public TCR beta signatures pointed to carriage of CMV infection along with the matching HLA type.

Broad study findings and their caveats: The ex vivo response was dominated by HLA-C-restricted CMV-specific TCR beta clonotypes, which also provided the single most frequent clonotype in two of eight donors. Carriers of CMV infection plus the relevant HLA type were discriminated by the cumulative frequency of public TCR beta family members in the study cohort and in an independent approximately 350-donor cohort.

What the treatment or condition label conveys for this sample: in vitro stimulation with specific CMV peptide epitopes to enrich CMV-specific T cells. This clonotype was counted many times. Its antigen remains undetermined. It has no much larger one-base neighbor in the sample; base qualities were not kept. TCRdb names Illumina HiSeq 1500 as the instrument used. The raw public data were reprocessed by TCRdb itself: fastp quality trimming at Q25, MiXCR clonotype calling, in-frame beta chains only. Identical CDR3 protein sequences are pooled into one entry, listed with their most common genes and DNA. The sample includes 550,000 to 850,000 distinct CDR3 sequences, with 30% to 35% observed a single time. The ten largest account for over 15% of the sample. The CDR3 has 15 amino acids, counting the end cysteine and phenylalanine. Only the CDR3 region is kept as DNA, spanning 45 bases read in frame from base 1. A distance of 18 bases separates the germline ends of V and J, which lose 5 bases and 4 bases respectively. CDR1 SEHNR and CDR2 FQNEAQ were looked up in the germline V gene (reference sequence).

The sequence joins TRBV7-9 to TRBJ2-7; the D segment cannot be called with confidence. The TCR was taken from a human donor in good health (CMV status not recorded). Some clones in this sample may be carry-over from other donors' samples. Sequencing was performed on cultured PBMCs, taken from culture after CMV antigen stimulation. The DNA sequence is as follows: TGTGCCAGCAGCCCAAGGACGGAAAAATGGTACGAGCAGTACTTC. This yields the protein CASSPRTEKWYEQYF.